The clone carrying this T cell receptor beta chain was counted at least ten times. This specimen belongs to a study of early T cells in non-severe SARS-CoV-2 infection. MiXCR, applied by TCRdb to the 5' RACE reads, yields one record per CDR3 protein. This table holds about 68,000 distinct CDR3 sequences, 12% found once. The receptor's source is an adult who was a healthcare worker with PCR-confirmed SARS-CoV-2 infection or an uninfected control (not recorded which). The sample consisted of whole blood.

CDR3 coding DNA: TGTGCCAGCAGGGACGGACAGGGCATCTATGGCTACACCTTC. It encodes CASRDGQGIYGYTF. This sequence joins TRBV27 and TRBJ1-2; 8 bases map to TRBD1. The CDR3 has 14 amino acids. The germline V gene encodes CDR1 MNHEY and CDR2 SMNVEV (reference sequence). With 6 bases clipped from V and 4 bases from J, the junction kept 7 bases outside the gene matches.